The 16 T cell receptor beta chains in this list originate from one sample, sequenced in a study of T cells after yellow fever vaccination. TCRdb used MiXCR to reprocess the 5' RACE reads, holding one entry per CDR3 protein. The table lists some 500,000 distinct CDR3 sequences, approximately 13% of them singletons. Here the sequenced sample was PBMCs, taken on the day of the yellow fever booster vaccination. All receptors derive from a man younger than 40 who received the YFV17D yellow fever vaccine.

This clonotype was seen a handful of times. This chain connects TRBV15 to TRBJ2-5, with D unclear. CDR1 is LNHNV, CDR2 YYDKDF, per germline (reference sequence). V was cut by 5 bases and J by 7 bases, with 11 bases left in between. The CDR3 contains 12 residues. The CDR3 sequence: CATSGTIGTQYF. CDR3 DNA: TGTGCCACCAGCGGAACTATCGGGACCCAGTACTTC.

This clonotype was counted between two and nine times. The chain employs TRBV29-1 and TRBJ1-2; TRBD1 aligns across 7 bases. Germline V gives CDR1 SQVTM, CDR2 ANQGSEA. V gave up 3 bases and J gave up 5 bases; unmatched junction bases: 12. The CDR3 loop spans 15 amino acids. CDR3 DNA sequence: TGCAGCGTTGACAATTTTCGGGACAGCTCTTATGGCTACACCTTC. The encoded protein is CSVDNFRDSSYGYTF.

The V call is TRBV7-9, the J call TRBJ2-7; 7 bases are shared with TRBD2. The germline CDR1 and CDR2 sequences are SEHNR and FQNEAQ (reference sequence). Trimming removed 5 bases from V and 2 bases from J; junction bases left unmatched: 9. The CDR3 has 15 amino acids. DNA for the CDR3: TGTGCCAGCAGCCTCGGGGGGAATCTCCCCTACGAGCAGTACTTC. It encodes CASSLGGNLPYEQYF.

This chain uses TRBV9 with TRBJ1-1; D gene ambiguous. Trimming pared 3 bases from V and 2 bases from J, leaving 11 bases between. CDR1 is SGDLS, CDR2 YYNGEE, per germline. The CDR3 spans 14 residues. The CDR3 sequence: CASSATLVNTEAFF. The CDR3 DNA reads as TGTGCCAGCAGCGCAACTTTAGTCAACACTGAAGCTTTCTTT.

This clonotype was seen a handful of times. The chain carries TRBV15 and TRBJ2-7; 9 bases fit TRBD1. The CDR3 is 18 amino acids. J was trimmed by 2 bases and V by 1 base; bases with no gene match: 12. Germline-derived CDR1 and CDR2 are LNHNV and YYDKDF (reference sequence). CDR3 loop: CATSRARGTGQGAYEQYF. The CDR3 DNA is TGTGCCACCAGCAGAGCTCGTGGTACGGGACAGGGTGCCTACGAGCAGTACTTC.

There are a few counts of this clonotype. The chain recombines TRBV5-1 with TRBJ2-5; 11 bases fit TRBD2. V lost 0 bases, J lost 4 bases, and 5 bases stayed unmatched. Looked up from germline, CDR1 is SGHRS and CDR2 is YFSETQ. The CDR3 extends over 16 amino acids. CDR3 protein: CASSLGTSGSTETQYF. DNA of the CDR3: TGCGCCAGCAGCTTGGGTACTAGCGGGAGCACAGAGACCCAGTACTTC.

This clonotype has a count of ten or more. The rearrangement uses TRBV29-1 and TRBJ2-7; 16 bases line up with TRBD2. CDR3 length equals 19 residues. Per germline, CDR1 SQVTM and CDR2 ANQGSEA. V lost 5 bases and J lost 3; bases outside the gene matches: 16. CDR3 amino acids: CSVSHSEPGLAGGLYEQYF. In DNA form, the CDR3 reads TGCAGCGTTTCGCACTCTGAACCGGGACTAGCGGGAGGGCTCTACGAGCAGTACTTC.

This clonotype has at least ten counts. The rearrangement uses TRBV11-2 and TRBJ2-4; TRBD2 matches 8 bases. From germline, CDR1 is SGHAT and CDR2 FQNNGV. This CDR3 has 20 residues. J lost 1 base, V lost 0 bases, and 14 bases had no gene match. The CDR3 DNA follows: TGTGCCAGCAGCTTAGATAGGGCGGGAGGTAGAAGGCGGGCCAAAAACATTCAGTACTTC. This gives the protein CASSLDRAGGRRRAKNIQYF.

The chain couples TRBV2 to TRBJ2-1, with 10 bases identical to TRBD2. V shed 3 bases, J shed 3 bases, and the junction held 2 bases outside the gene matches. CDR3 size: 15 residues. Germline assignment: CDR1 SNHLY and CDR2 FYNNEI. The CDR3 DNA is TGTGCCAGCAGTGAGGCTAGCGGGGGCTACAATGAGCAGTTCTTC. As protein: CASSEASGGYNEQFF.

Ten or more counts support this clonotype. This chain uses TRBV20-1 with TRBJ2-1; D is perhaps TRBD2 (6 bases). Trimming removed 3 bases at V and 3 bases at J, with 15 bases between. The CDR3 length is 15 residues. Germline CDR1 and CDR2: DFQATT and SNEGSKA (reference sequence). The CDR3 DNA sequence: TGCAGTGCTAGTGGGGCGGGGCTTTACTACAATGAGCAGTTCTTC. Translating gives CSASGAGLYYNEQFF.

In this sample, this clonotype turned up a few times. V is TRBV5-1 and J is TRBJ2-5; a possible D gene is TRBD1 (5 bases). The CDR3 totals 13 residues. The V gene's germline CDR1 is SGHRS and CDR2 YFSETQ. The V end lost 4 bases, the J end lost 10 bases, and 17 bases lay between the germline ends. CDR3: CASSDDRGDIQYF. Written as DNA, the CDR3 is TGCGCCAGCAGCGACGACAGAGGAGATATCCAGTACTTC.

The CDR3 reads CASSEPGLSTGELFF. In nucleotides, the CDR3 is TGTGCCAGCAGCGAGCCGGGACTATCCACCGGGGAGCTGTTTTTT. The rearrangement joins TRBV7-2 to TRBJ2-2, with TRBD2 matching over 7 bases. Germline loops: CDR1 SGHTA, CDR2 FQGNSA. CDR3 length equals 15 residues. V shed 5 bases and J 4 bases; nucleotides not matched to a gene: 7.

The rearrangement joins TRBV7-8 to TRBJ2-7, with D perhaps matching TRBD1 (6 bases). The V gene lost 4 bases and the J gene lost 6 bases, with 25 bases spanning the gap. The CDR3 is made up of 17 amino acids. Germline V lookup: CDR1 SGHVS, CDR2 FQNEAQ. CDR3 DNA sequence: TGTGCCAGCAGCTACATTTCAAGGTCAACAGGGCTTAGCGAGCAGTACTTC. Residues: CASSYISRSTGLSEQYF. The whole variable domain, filled in from reference TRBV7-8 and TRBJ2-7, reads GAGVSQSPRYKVAKRGQDVALRCDPISGHVSLFWYQQALGQGPEFLTYFQNEAQLDKSGLPSDRFFAERPEGSVSTLKIQRTQQEDSAVYLCASSYISRSTGLSEQYFGPGTRLTVT.

The CDR3 bases are TGTGCCACCAGTGATTTCCCCCCAAACACCGGGGAGCTGTTTTTT. This gives the protein CATSDFPPNTGELFF. This chain links TRBV24-1 with TRBJ2-2; D gene uncertain. In germline, CDR1 is KGHDR, CDR2 SFDVKD. This CDR3 contains 15 residues. V was pared by 1 base and J by 2 bases, with 7 bases between.

The rearrangement links TRBV20-1 to TRBJ2-7, with D unclear. This CDR3 region has 11 residues. Germline V gene sequence: CDR1 DFQATT, CDR2 SNEGSKA (reference sequence). Trimming pared 5 bases from V and 2 bases from J, leaving 7 bases between. CDR3: CSALGAYEQYF. CDR3 coding DNA: TGCAGTGCTTTGGGTGCCTACGAGCAGTACTTC.

This clonotype appeared many times. The chain joins TRBV7-2 to TRBJ2-7; D is ambiguous. Trimming stripped 0 bases from V and 1 base from J, with 7 bases between. The CDR3 is 14 amino acids. The germline gives CDR1 SGHTA, CDR2 FQGNSA. The CDR3 DNA follows: TGTGCCAGCAGCTTAGCGAGGACGTCCTACGAGCAGTACTTC. Translation: CASSLARTSYEQYF.